The rows below give T cell receptor beta chains drawn from one sample of a study of beta chain features in type 1 diabetes. Clones were sequenced by immunoSEQ multiplex PCR, and TCRdb holds only the in-frame ones, with some missing. The sample includes 250,000 to 300,000 clones, more than 13% of them seen just once. What was sequenced was naive CD4+ T cells from blood. These receptors originate from a man younger than 40 with type 1 diabetes. CDR3s include the opening cysteine and the closing phenylalanine or tryptophan. A D gene is named only where the DNA matches it firmly. Not every row has a clone size; where given, it reads once, few, many or a size class.

14 TRBJ1-2 TRBV2 TRBD1 . TGTGCCAGCAGTCCCGGGACAGGCTCCCGAGGCTACACCTTC CASSPGTGSRGYTF
15 TRBJ2-7 TRBV25-1 TRBD2 few TGTGCCAGCAGTGAAAGGTTGGCGGGAGAGGGCGAGCAGTACTTC CASSERLAGEGEQYF
14 TRBJ2-7 TRBV7-2 TRBD1 . TGTGCCAGCAGCCCAAGACAGGGAGTTTACGAGCAGTACTTC CASSPRQGVYEQYF
13 TRBJ1-5 TRBV7-9 . . TGTGCCAGCAGTTACCAGGATTATCAGCCCCAGCATTTT CASSYQDYQPQHF
16 TRBJ2-7 TRBV25-1 . . TGTGCCAGCAGTGAGTCGGGGACACGACATTCCTACGAGCAGTACTTC CASSESGTRHSYEQYF
14 TRBJ1-5 TRBV6-5 TRBD1 . TGTGCCAGCAGTTACGGACAGGGCAATCAGCCCCAGCATTTT CASSYGQGNQPQHF
16 TRBJ1-5 TRBV14 TRBD1 . TGTGCCGGGGTAATGCTTGACAGGGAGAGCAATCAGCCCCAGCATTTT CAGVMLDRESNQPQHF
18 TRBJ2-6 TRBV5-4 . . TGTGCCAGCAGCTTGGGAAGGGACATACTCTCTGGGGCCAACGTCCTGACTTTC CASSLGRDILSGANVLTF
13 TRBJ2-5 TRBV7-2 TRBD1 . TGTGCCAGCAGCACGCGACAGGGTGGGGAGCAGTACTTC CASSTRQGGEQYF
15 TRBJ2-1 TRBV19 . few TGTGCCAGTAGTATAGAGGCGCAGGGTTTCTATGAGCAGTTCTTC CASSIEAQGFYEQFF
17 TRBJ2-1 TRBV4-3 TRBD1 few TGCGCCAGCAGCGCGCGACTACCGGGACAGGGGGCCGGCGAGCAGTTCTTC CASSARLPGQGAGEQFF
16 TRBJ2-2 TRBV7-8 TRBD2 . TGTGCCAGCAGCAGAGACGGACTAGCAAACACCGGGGAGCTGTTTTTT CASSRDGLANTGELFF
12 TRBJ2-7 TRBV11-3 . . TGTGCCAGCAGCTTAACTGGTTACGAGCAGTACTTC CASSLTGYEQYF
14 TRBJ2-1 TRBV5-1 TRBD2 few TGCGCCAGCAGCTTGGCGGCTAGCGGAGGTGAGCAGTTCTTC CASSLAASGGEQFF
14 TRBJ2-1 TRBV5-1 . few TGCGCCAGCAGCTTTGGTGGTCTACACAATGAGCAGTTCTTC CASSFGGLHNEQFF
17 TRBJ2-7 TRBV4-3 . many TGCGCCAGCAGCCAAGATGGTGGCGGGACGGGAGTCTACGAGCAGTACTTC CASSQDGGGTGVYEQYF
14 TRBJ2-3 TRBV6-1 . . TGTGCCACTGTGAGTCATCCGCTGACAGATACGCAGTATTTT CATVSHPLTDTQYF
13 TRBJ2-7 TRBV11-1 . few TGTGCCAGCAGCTTCGGGAGCTTCTACGAGCAGTACTTC CASSFGSFYEQYF
14 TRBJ2-7 TRBV7-9 . . TGTGCCAGCAGCCCCCCCGGCGGGACCTACGAGCAGTACTTC CASSPPGGTYEQYF
13 TRBJ1-5 TRBV11-1 . few TGTGCCAGCAGCTTAGGGCGGAATCAGCCCCAGCATTTT CASSLGRNQPQHF
13 TRBJ1-5 TRBV2 TRBD1 . TGTGCCAGCAAAGGGACAGGGGTTCAGCCCCAGCATTTT CASKGTGVQPQHF
16 TRBJ1-1 TRBV9 TRBD1 few TGTGCCAGCAGCGTACTGGGGACAGCGAAGAACACTGAAGCTTTCTTT CASSVLGTAKNTEAFF
13 TRBJ2-5 TRBV11-2 . few TGTGCCAGCAGCTTAAGCGTCCAAGAGACCCAGTACTTC CASSLSVQETQYF
15 TRBJ2-5 TRBV7-2 . . TGTGCCAGCAGCTCCGGGTTGACGAGACCAGAGACCCAGTACTTC CASSSGLTRPETQYF
16 TRBJ2-7 TRBV5-1 TRBD1 few TGCGCCAGCAGGCGGACAGGGGGTCAAGGCGGCTACGAGCAGTACTTC CASRRTGGQGGYEQYF